This entry lists 30 T cell receptor beta chains sequenced from one sample in a study of cytotoxic CD8 clonotypes in ibrutinib-treated CLL. The data were produced by immunoSEQ multiplex PCR, yet TCRdb's version contains in-frame clones alone and is incomplete. The table includes hundreds of thousands of clones, over 60% detected once. The input for sequencing was PBMCs, taken after 36 months of ibrutinib treatment. Source of these receptors: a human donor with chronic lymphocytic leukemia.

V is TRBV6-5 and J is TRBJ2-7; 7 bases are shared with TRBD1. The CDR3 is made up of 14 amino acids. J was trimmed by 2 bases and V by 6 bases; bases with no gene match: 7. Per the germline V gene, CDR1 is MNHEY and CDR2 is SVGAGI. The CDR3 loop is CASRRGQVTYEQYF. CDR3 DNA: TGTGCCAGCAGACGAGGACAGGTCACCTACGAGCAGTACTTC.

The chain carries TRBV7-8 and TRBJ2-7; 7 nucleotides match TRBD2. The CDR3 has 16 residues. Germline V gene lookup returns CDR1 SGHVS and CDR2 FQNEAQ. V lost 1 base and J lost 3; bases outside the gene matches: 9. The CDR3: CASSLEGSSGYYEQYF. The CDR3 DNA reads TGTGCCAGCAGCTTAGAGGGTTCTAGCGGATACTACGAGCAGTACTTC.

A few counts support this clone. One end of the junction varies from germline; a read error may be responsible. V usage is TRBV30 and J usage is TRBJ1-1; 7 bases line up with TRBD1. The CDR3 is 14 residues long. The germline V gene has CDR1 GTSNPN and CDR2 SVGIG (reference sequence). The CDR3 DNA sequence: TGTGCCCGGAGGGACAGAACCCCTAACACTGAAGCTTTCTTT. As protein: CARRDRTPNTEAFF.

This rearrangement joins TRBV11-2 to TRBJ1-2; D remains ambiguous. CDR1 is SGHAT and CDR2 is FQNNGV in the germline V gene. Between the trimmed V and J ends, which lost 5 bases and 7 bases, there was a span of 11 bases. The CDR3 loop spans 12 amino acids. CDR3 residues: CASSLLKSGYTF. In DNA, the CDR3 is TGTGCCAGCAGCCTCTTAAAAAGTGGCTACACCTTC.

This clone appeared a single time. The V and J genes are TRBV18 and TRBJ2-7, with 7 bases identical to TRBD1. CDR1 and CDR2 from the germline V gene are KGHSH and LQKENI. Trimming removed 3 bases from V and 0 bases from J; junction bases left unmatched: 5. This CDR3 is 15 amino acids long. The CDR3 loop is CASSPDRPFSYEQYF. The CDR3 DNA is TGTGCCAGCTCACCGGACAGGCCCTTCTCCTACGAGCAGTACTTC.

About this clone itself: One end of the junction is discordant with germline, which a read error may explain. V is TRBV20-1 and J is TRBJ1-2; D remains unclear. Germline V lookup: CDR1 DFQATT, CDR2 SNEGSKA (reference sequence). CDR3 length: 8 amino acids. CDR3 amino acids: CSDRVGRF. For the CDR3, the DNA is TGCAGTGACCGGGTCGGACGCTTC.

This clone was picked up a small number of times. The rearrangement links TRBV18 to TRBJ2-3, with 7 bases lining up with TRBD1. Per germline, CDR1 KGHSH and CDR2 LQKENI. The CDR3 length is 14 residues. V was clipped by 3 bases and J by 2 bases; unmatched bases: 2. The CDR3 nucleotides are TGTGCCAGCTCACCGGGGACAGCCACAGATACGCAGTATTTT. This encodes CASSPGTATDTQYF.

The chain employs TRBV5-1 and TRBJ2-5; 9 bases agree with TRBD1. The CDR3 runs 15 residues. The V gene's germline CDR1 is SGHRS and CDR2 YFSETQ. The V segment lost 0 bases and the J segment 4 bases; nucleotides outside the gene matches: 4. The CDR3 DNA reads TGCGCCAGCAGCTTGGTACAGGGGGCGGGAGAGACCCAGTACTTC. This encodes CASSLVQGAGETQYF.

This chain connects TRBV11-2 to TRBJ1-3; TRBD1 agrees at 9 bases. V dropped 2 bases and J dropped 5; count of bases not matched to a gene: 7. Germline CDR1 SGHAT, CDR2 FQNNGV. The length of the CDR3 is 16 residues. The CDR3: CASSLRSGQGRNTIYF. CDR3 sequence (DNA): TGTGCCAGCAGCTTACGGTCGGGACAGGGCAGAAACACCATATATTTT.

This clone was picked up a small number of times. The chain is built from TRBV29-1 and TRBJ2-5; maybe TRBD2 (5 bases). This CDR3 has 12 amino acids. V gave up 5 bases and J gave up 5 bases, with 12 bases separating them. Germline-derived CDR1 and CDR2 are SQVTM and ANQGSEA. CDR3 protein: CSVRETGETQYF. The CDR3 DNA reads TGCAGCGTTAGGGAGACGGGGGAGACCCAGTACTTC.

Only one count was recorded for this clone. V usage is TRBV15 and J usage is TRBJ2-7; possibly TRBD2 for D (6 bases). Trimming removed 1 base from V and 3 bases from J, with 19 bases in between. CDR1 is LNHNV, CDR2 YYDKDF, per germline (reference sequence). The CDR3 consists of 17 residues. The CDR3 nucleotides are TGTGCCACCAGCAGAGGAGGACATCTCGGGAGACTCTACGAGCAGTACTTC. As protein: CATSRGGHLGRLYEQYF. Full variable domain (missing parts from reference TRBV15 and TRBJ2-7): DAMVIQNPRYQVTQFGKPVTLSCSQTLNHNVMYWYQQKSSQAPKLLFHYYDKDFNNEADTPDNFQSRRPNTSFCFLDIRSPGLGDTAMYLCATSRGGHLGRLYEQYFGPGTRLTVT.

This chain's CDR3 is CASSERSSGRARSYEQYF. CDR3 DNA sequence: TGTGCCAGCAGTGAAAGGTCTAGCGGGAGGGCCAGGAGCTACGAGCAGTACTTC. The rearrangement links TRBV25-1 to TRBJ2-7, with 12 bases fitting TRBD2. V shed 2 bases and J 3 bases; nucleotides not matched to a gene: 11. The germline V gene encodes CDR1 MGHDK and CDR2 SYGVNS. The CDR3 consists of 18 residues.

The chain recombines TRBV5-1 with TRBJ2-1; D is perhaps TRBD1 or TRBD2 (6 bases each). The CDR3 covers 20 residues. The V gene lost 0 bases and the J gene lost 6 bases, with 28 bases spanning the gap. Germline CDR1 SGHRS, CDR2 YFSETQ. DNA for the CDR3: TGCGCCAGCAGCTTGGCCGATTGGTTTGTCGGGGGCCTCCGAGTCAATGAGCAGTTCTTC. Translation gives CASSLADWFVGGLRVNEQFF.

V and J are TRBV27 and TRBJ2-3, with 9 bases lining up with TRBD1. The trim removed 7 bases at V and 4 bases at J, leaving 12 bases unmatched. CDR1 and CDR2 from the germline V gene are MNHEY and SMNVEV (reference sequence). The CDR3 spans 16 residues. CDR3 sequence: CASKLTGTGLPDTQYF. CDR3 bases: TGTGCCAGCAAGCTAACCGGGACAGGGCTCCCAGATACGCAGTATTTT.

This chain connects TRBV5-4 to TRBJ2-7; 9 nucleotides align to TRBD2. V lost 1 base, J lost 3 bases, and 8 bases stayed unmatched. CDR3 length equals 16 residues. Germline V gene data show CDR1 as SGHNT and CDR2 as YYREEE (reference sequence). CDR3 sequence: CASSLILSGSGYEQYF. The CDR3 region has the DNA TGTGCCAGCAGCTTGATCCTTAGCGGGAGTGGCTACGAGCAGTACTTC.

CDR3 amino acids: CASSLAGSSGANVLTF. The CDR3 DNA is TGTGCCAGCAGCTTAGCAGGCAGCTCTGGGGCCAACGTCCTGACTTTC. J is TRBJ2-6 and V is TRBV7-6; D remains unclear. CDR3 length equals 16 residues. Deletions cut 0 bases from V and 0 bases from J, with 6 bases between. Germline CDR1 is SGHVS and CDR2 is FNYEAQ.

This clone has just one count. The genes are TRBV15 and TRBJ1-3; D is undetermined. This CDR3 has 13 residues. Germline V gene data show CDR1 as LNHNV and CDR2 as YYDKDF (reference sequence). V was trimmed by 1 base and J by 8 bases, leaving 9 bases between them. CDR3 nucleotide sequence: TGTGCCACCAGCAGAGTATCAGGAGACACCATATATTTT. Translation gives CATSRVSGDTIYF.

The V gene is TRBV18, the J gene TRBJ2-3, with 7 positions matching TRBD1. V lost 0 bases and J lost 2; bases outside the gene matches: 8. Germline V gene lookup returns CDR1 KGHSH and CDR2 LQKENI. This CDR3 comprises 17 residues. The CDR3 spells CASSPPFGQDFTDTQYF. CDR3 in DNA: TGTGCCAGCTCACCACCTTTTGGACAGGATTTCACAGATACGCAGTATTTT.

The chain employs TRBV9 and TRBJ2-7; the match to TRBD2 covers 8 bases. The germline V gene has CDR1 SGDLS and CDR2 YYNGEE. This CDR3 region has 14 residues. V lost 1 base, J lost 3 bases, and 3 bases stayed unmatched. DNA for the CDR3: TGTGCCAGCAGCGTATCGGCGGGGGGCTACGAGCAGTACTTC. Protein product: CASSVSAGGYEQYF.

The CDR3 DNA reads TGTGCCAGCAGCCCAAATAGGGTAAACGAGCAGTACTTC. It specifies CASSPNRVNEQYF. This rearrangement joins TRBV28 to TRBJ2-7; unclear D gene. Germline assignment: CDR1 MDHEN and CDR2 SYDVKM. V lost 6 bases, J lost 5 bases, and 14 bases lay in between. CDR3 length equals 13 residues.

The CDR3 reads CARDRVDGYTF. For the CDR3, the DNA is TGTGCCAGGGACAGGGTAGATGGCTACACCTTC. The chain has TRBV2 and TRBJ1-2; 8 positions agree with TRBD1. This CDR3 has 11 amino acids. The J segment lost 6 bases and the V segment lost 9 bases, leaving 3 bases of the junction unmatched. CDR1 and CDR2 (germline): SNHLY, FYNNEI.

This clone showed up just a few times. The gene calls are TRBV9 and TRBJ1-2; 8 positions match TRBD1. This CDR3 region has 12 residues. Germline V gene data show CDR1 as SGDLS and CDR2 as YYNGEE. J was trimmed by 6 bases and V by 5 bases; bases with no gene match: 3. The CDR3 sequence is CASRDRGDGYTF. The CDR3 DNA is TGTGCCAGCAGAGACAGGGGAGATGGCTACACCTTC.

The V and J genes are TRBV10-2 and TRBJ2-5; D is perhaps TRBD1 (6 bases). The V and J ends lost 6 bases and 5 bases respectively, with 13 bases between them. This CDR3 comprises 13 residues. Germline CDR1 WSHSY, CDR2 SAAADI. Here the CDR3 DNA reads TGCGCCAGCAGGGACAGTGGGTCGGAGACCCAGTACTTC. It is translated as CASRDSGSETQYF.

The V call is TRBV11-3, the J call TRBJ2-7; D ambiguous. Germline values: CDR1 SGHNT, CDR2 YENEEA. V lost 6 bases and J 5 bases, leaving 11 bases between the germline ends. This CDR3 spans 12 amino acids. The CDR3 sequence is CASSQGRNEQYF. The CDR3 bases are TGTGCCAGCAGTCAAGGACGGAACGAGCAGTACTTC.

This chain joins TRBV6-5 and TRBJ1-2; TRBD1 is a possible D gene (6 bases). Germline V gene data show CDR1 as MNHEY and CDR2 as SVGAGI. The ends were cut back, 0 bases at V and 7 bases at J, with 12 bases in the middle. The length of the CDR3 is 14 residues. The CDR3 nucleotides read TGTGCCAGCAGTTACTCGTTGGGGGGCTTTGGCTACACCTTC. Protein sequence: CASSYSLGGFGYTF.

The chain recombines TRBV9 with TRBJ1-1, with D tentatively TRBD1 (5 bases). The V end lost 0 bases, the J end lost 3 bases, and 15 bases lay between the germline ends. Germline assignment: CDR1 SGDLS and CDR2 YYNGEE. CDR3 length: 16 amino acids. The CDR3 sequence is CASSVGGGVGYTEAFF. For the CDR3, the DNA is TGTGCCAGCAGCGTAGGAGGAGGGGTAGGGTACACTGAAGCTTTCTTT.

This clone was seen only a few times. The chain links TRBV15 to TRBJ2-3, with D possibly TRBD2 on 5 matching bases. CDR3 length: 15 residues. The germline CDR1 and CDR2 sequences are LNHNV and YYDKDF (reference sequence). Trimming removed 4 bases from V and 0 bases from J, with 11 bases in between. The CDR3 protein is CATSISGTSTDTQYF. CDR3 nucleotides: TGTGCCACCAGCATCTCGGGAACCAGCACAGATACGCAGTATTTT.

This clone was observed a single time. This rearrangement joins TRBV6-1 to TRBJ1-1; possibly TRBD1 for D (5 bases). V shed 4 bases and J shed 6 bases, with 24 bases lying between them. The CDR3 extends over 17 amino acids. CDR1 is MNHNS, CDR2 SASEGT, per germline. The CDR3 DNA reads as TGTGCCAGCAGTGTCCACCGGGGCAGGGAGTGGACCGCTGAAGCTTTCTTT. It codes for CASSVHRGREWTAEAFF.

This clone was found once. This chain uses TRBV14 with TRBJ2-5; TRBD1 aligns across 7 bases. CDR1 is SGHDN, CDR2 FVKESK, per germline. The CDR3 length is 13 residues. J lost 7 bases, V lost 0 bases, and 2 bases had no gene match. The chain's CDR3 is CASSQEQGTTQYF. The CDR3 DNA sequence: TGTGCCAGCAGCCAAGAACAGGGGACGACCCAGTACTTC.

V gene TRBV6-1 combines with J gene TRBJ2-6, with TRBD1 as a possible D gene (5 bases). This CDR3 has 19 residues. The germline V and J ends were trimmed by 4 bases and 8 bases, with 27 bases remaining between them. Germline loops: CDR1 MNHNS, CDR2 SASEGT. This CDR3 reads CASSAYLVTGELRPNVLTF. In DNA form, the CDR3 reads TGTGCCAGCAGTGCCTATCTCGTTACAGGAGAGCTGAGGCCCAACGTCCTGACTTTC.